These 2 T cell receptor beta chains were all obtained from the same sample, sequenced in a study of T cell responses to AZD1222 COVID-19 vaccine. Measured with immunoSEQ multiplex PCR; TCRdb has only the in-frame clones, and not every one. The table has roughly 80,000 clones, about 82% seen once. The sequencing used peripheral blood, collected on day 0 of AZD1222 vaccination. The receptors were gathered from an adult in good health.

The J gene is TRBJ2-1, the V gene TRBV27, with D unresolved. The germline V gene encodes CDR1 MNHEY and CDR2 SMNVEV (reference sequence). V was clipped by 2 bases and J by 0 bases, with 11 bases between them. CDR3 length equals 16 residues. DNA of the CDR3: TGTGCCAGCAGTTTACAAGTGGCCCTCTCCTACAATGAGCAGTTCTTC. This sequence encodes CASSLQVALSYNEQFF.

This chain joins TRBV6-1 and TRBJ1-4; perhaps TRBD1 as D (5 bases). The V end was cut by 6 bases, the J end by 5 bases, with 16 bases between. Germline CDR1 MNHNS, CDR2 SASEGT. This CDR3 spans 15 amino acids. The CDR3 DNA reads as TGTGCCAGCAGACCATCAGGGCAGAGAAATGAAAAACTGTTTTTT. This gives the protein CASRPSGQRNEKLFF.